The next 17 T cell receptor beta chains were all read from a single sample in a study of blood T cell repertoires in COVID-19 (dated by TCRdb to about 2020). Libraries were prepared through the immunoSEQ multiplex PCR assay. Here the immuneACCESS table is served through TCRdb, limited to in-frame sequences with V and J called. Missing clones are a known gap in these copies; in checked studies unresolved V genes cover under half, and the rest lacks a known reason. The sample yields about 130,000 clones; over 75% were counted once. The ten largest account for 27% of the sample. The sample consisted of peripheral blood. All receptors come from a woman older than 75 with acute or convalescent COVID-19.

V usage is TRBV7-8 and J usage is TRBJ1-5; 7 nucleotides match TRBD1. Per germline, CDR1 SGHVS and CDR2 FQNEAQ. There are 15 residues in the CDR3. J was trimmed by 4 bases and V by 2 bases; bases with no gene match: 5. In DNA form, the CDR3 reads TGTGCCAGCAGCTTAAAGGGGGCACGTAATCAGCCCCAGCATTTT. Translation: CASSLKGARNQPQHF.

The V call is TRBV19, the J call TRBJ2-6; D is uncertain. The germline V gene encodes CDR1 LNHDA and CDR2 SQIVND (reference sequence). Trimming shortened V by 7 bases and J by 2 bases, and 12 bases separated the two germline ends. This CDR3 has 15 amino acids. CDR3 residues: CASKLELTGANVLTF. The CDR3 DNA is TGTGCCAGTAAGTTGGAGCTCACTGGGGCCAACGTCCTGACTTTC.

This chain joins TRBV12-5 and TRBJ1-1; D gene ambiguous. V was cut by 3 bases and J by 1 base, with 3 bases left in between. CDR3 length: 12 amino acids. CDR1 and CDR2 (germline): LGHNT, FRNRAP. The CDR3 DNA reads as TGTGCTAGTGGTTTCAGGAACACTGAAGCTTTCTTT. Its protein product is CASGFRNTEAFF.

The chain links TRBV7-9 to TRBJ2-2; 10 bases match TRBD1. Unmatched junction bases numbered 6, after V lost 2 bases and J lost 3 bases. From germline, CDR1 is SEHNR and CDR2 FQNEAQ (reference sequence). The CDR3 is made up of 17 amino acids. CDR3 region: CASSLRPGTGDTGELFF. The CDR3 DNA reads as TGTGCCAGCAGCTTACGCCCCGGGACAGGGGACACCGGGGAGCTGTTTTTT.

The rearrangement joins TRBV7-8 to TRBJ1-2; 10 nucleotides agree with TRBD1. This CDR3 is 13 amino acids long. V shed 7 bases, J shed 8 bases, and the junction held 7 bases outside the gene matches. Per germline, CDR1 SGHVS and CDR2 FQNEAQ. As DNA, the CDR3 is TGTGCCAGCACTAGCCGGGACAGGGGCGGCTACACCTTC. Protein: CASTSRDRGGYTF. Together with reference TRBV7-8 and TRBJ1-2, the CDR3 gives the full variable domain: GAGVSQSPRYKVAKRGQDVALRCDPISGHVSLFWYQQALGQGPEFLTYFQNEAQLDKSGLPSDRFFAERPEGSVSTLKIQRTQQEDSAVYLCASTSRDRGGYTFGSGTRLTVV.

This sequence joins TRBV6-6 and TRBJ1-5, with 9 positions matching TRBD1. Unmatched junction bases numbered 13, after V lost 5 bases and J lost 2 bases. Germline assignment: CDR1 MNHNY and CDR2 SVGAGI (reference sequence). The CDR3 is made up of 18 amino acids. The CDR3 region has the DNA TGTGCCAGCAGTCCGGGACAGGGTAATTTTTTTCGCAATCAGCCCCAGCATTTT. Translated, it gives CASSPGQGNFFRNQPQHF.

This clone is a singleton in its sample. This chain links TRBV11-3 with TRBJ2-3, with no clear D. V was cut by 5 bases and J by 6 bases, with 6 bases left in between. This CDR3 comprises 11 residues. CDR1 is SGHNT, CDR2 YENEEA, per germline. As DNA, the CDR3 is TGTGCCAGCAGCCGCGATGATACGCAGTATTTT. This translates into CASSRDDTQYF.

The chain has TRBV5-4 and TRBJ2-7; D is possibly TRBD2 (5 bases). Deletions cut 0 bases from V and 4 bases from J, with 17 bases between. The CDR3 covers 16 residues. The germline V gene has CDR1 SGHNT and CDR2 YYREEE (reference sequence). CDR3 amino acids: CASSLGNPREGYEQYF. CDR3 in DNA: TGTGCCAGCAGCTTGGGAAACCCCCGGGAAGGGTACGAGCAGTACTTC.

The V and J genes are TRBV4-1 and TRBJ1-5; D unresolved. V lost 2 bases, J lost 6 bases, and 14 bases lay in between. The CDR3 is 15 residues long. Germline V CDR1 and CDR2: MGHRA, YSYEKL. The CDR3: CASSQPTARSQPQHF. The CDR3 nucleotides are TGCGCCAGCAGCCAACCGACGGCGAGGTCTCAGCCCCAGCATTTT.

CDR3 sequence (DNA): TGTGCCAGCTCAACTCTAGGGGATACCTATGGCTACACCTTC. It codes for CASSTLGDTYGYTF. This chain connects TRBV18 to TRBJ1-2; tentatively, D is TRBD1 (5 bases). The CDR3 runs 14 residues. Per germline, CDR1 KGHSH and CDR2 LQKENI. V lost 5 bases to trimming and J lost 4 bases, with 14 bases between them.

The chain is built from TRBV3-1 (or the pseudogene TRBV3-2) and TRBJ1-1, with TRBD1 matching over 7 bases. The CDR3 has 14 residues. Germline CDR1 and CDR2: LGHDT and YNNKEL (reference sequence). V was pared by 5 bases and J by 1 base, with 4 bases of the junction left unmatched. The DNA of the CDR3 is TGTGCCAGCAGCAACCGGGACAGGAACACTGAAGCTTTCTTT. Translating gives CASSNRDRNTEAFF.

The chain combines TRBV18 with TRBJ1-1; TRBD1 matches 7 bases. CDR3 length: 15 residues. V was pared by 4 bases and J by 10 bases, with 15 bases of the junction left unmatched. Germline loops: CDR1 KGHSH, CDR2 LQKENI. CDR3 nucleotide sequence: TGTGCCAGCTCACTGGGGGACAGTATCCGTCTATTAGCTTTCTTT. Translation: CASSLGDSIRLLAFF.

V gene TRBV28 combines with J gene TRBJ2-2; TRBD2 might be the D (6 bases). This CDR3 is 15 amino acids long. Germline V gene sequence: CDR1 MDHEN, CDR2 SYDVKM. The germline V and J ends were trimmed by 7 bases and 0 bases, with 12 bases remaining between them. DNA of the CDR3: TGTGCCAGCACCTCAGGAGGGGCGAACACCGGGGAGCTGTTTTTT. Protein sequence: CASTSGGANTGELFF.

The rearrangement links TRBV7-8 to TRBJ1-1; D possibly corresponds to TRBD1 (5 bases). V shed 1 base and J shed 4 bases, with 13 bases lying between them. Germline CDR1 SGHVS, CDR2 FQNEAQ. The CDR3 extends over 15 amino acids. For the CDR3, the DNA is TGTGCCAGCAGCTTAGGGCGCAGGGTACCCACTGAAGCTTTCTTT. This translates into CASSLGRRVPTEAFF.

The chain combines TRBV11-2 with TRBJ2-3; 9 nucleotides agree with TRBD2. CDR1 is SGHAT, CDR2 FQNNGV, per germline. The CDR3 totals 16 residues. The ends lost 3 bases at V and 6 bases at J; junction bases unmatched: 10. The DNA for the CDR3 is TGTGCCAGCAGCTTGGTGGCGGGGGGGGTTACGGATACGCAGTATTTT. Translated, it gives CASSLVAGGVTDTQYF.

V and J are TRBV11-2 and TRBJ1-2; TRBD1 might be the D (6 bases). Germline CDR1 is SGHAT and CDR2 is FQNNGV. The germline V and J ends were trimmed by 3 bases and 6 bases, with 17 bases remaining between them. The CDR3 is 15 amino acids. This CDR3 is CASSLSGGANNGYTF. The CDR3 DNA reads TGTGCCAGCAGCTTGTCCGGGGGGGCGAACAATGGCTACACCTTC.

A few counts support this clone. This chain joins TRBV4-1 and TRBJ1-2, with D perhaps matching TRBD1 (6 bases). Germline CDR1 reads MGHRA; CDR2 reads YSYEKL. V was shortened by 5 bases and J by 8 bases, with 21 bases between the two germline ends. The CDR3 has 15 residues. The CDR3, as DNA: TGCGCCAGCAGCTCTCCCGACAGGAGAGGATGGGGCTACACCTTC. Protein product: CASSSPDRRGWGYTF.